This T cell receptor (beta chain) emerged from a study of blood T cell repertoires in COVID-19. On the study more broadly: Acute and convalescent COVID-19 samples came from the United States, Italy and Spain. T cells, B-cell-depleted T cells, or PBMCs supplied cDNA or gDNA.

Original data processing: Nucleated cell counts were estimated from reference gene primer amplification. Using immunoSEQ multiplex PCR, the repertoire was profiled, and TCRdb retains in-frame clones only, with some absent. V and J calls and clone size are copied from that table; D and trimming were computed from the DNA. The sample has about 120,000 clones, 70% to 90% seen once. The material sequenced was peripheral blood. The receptor comes from a man in his forties with acute or convalescent COVID-19.

DNA for the CDR3: TGTGCCAGCAGCTTTGACAGCCTCTATGGCTACACCTTC. Its protein product is CASSFDSLYGYTF. The chain joins TRBV5-4 to TRBJ1-2, with D possibly matching TRBD1 (5 bases). The germline V and J ends were trimmed by 2 bases and 4 bases, with 9 bases remaining between them. The germline V gene has CDR1 SGHNT and CDR2 YYREEE (reference sequence). This CDR3 is 13 amino acids long.